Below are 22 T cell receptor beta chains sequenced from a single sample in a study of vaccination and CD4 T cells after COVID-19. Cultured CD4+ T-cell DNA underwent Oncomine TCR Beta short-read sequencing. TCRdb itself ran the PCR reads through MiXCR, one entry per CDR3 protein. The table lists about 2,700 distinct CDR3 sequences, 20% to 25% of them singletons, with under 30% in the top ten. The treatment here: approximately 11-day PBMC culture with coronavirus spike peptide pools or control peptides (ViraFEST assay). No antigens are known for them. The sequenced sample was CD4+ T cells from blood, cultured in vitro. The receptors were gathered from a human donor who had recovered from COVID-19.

CDR3 bases: TGTGCCAGCAGCTTAACAGCTTCAGAGACCCAGTACTTC. Translating gives CASSLTASETQYF. This chain connects TRBV5-6 to TRBJ2-5; no clear D. Trimming left V 2 bases short and J 4 bases short, with 9 bases between. The CDR3 is 13 amino acids. Germline V gene data show CDR1 as SGHDT and CDR2 as YYEEEE.

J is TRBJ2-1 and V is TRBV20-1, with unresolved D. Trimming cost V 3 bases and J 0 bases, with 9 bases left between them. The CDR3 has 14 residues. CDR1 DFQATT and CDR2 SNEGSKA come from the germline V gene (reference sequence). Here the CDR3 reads CSASNPSSYNEQFF. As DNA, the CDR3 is TGCAGTGCTAGTAACCCGAGCTCCTACAATGAGCAGTTCTTC.

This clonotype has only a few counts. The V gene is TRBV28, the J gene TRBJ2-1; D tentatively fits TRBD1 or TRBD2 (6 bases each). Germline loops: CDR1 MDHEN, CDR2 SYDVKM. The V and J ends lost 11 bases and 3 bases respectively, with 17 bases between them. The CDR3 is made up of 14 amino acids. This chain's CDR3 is CACRLGGRYNEQFF. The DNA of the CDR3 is TGTGCCTGTAGACTTGGGGGGCGCTACAATGAGCAGTTCTTC.

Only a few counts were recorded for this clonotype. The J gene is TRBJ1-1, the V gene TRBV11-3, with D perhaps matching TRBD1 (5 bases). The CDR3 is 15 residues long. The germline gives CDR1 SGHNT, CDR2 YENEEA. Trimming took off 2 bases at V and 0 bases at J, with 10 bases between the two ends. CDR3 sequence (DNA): TGTGCCAGCAGCTTAATGCCGACAGTGAACACTGAAGCTTTCTTT. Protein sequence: CASSLMPTVNTEAFF.

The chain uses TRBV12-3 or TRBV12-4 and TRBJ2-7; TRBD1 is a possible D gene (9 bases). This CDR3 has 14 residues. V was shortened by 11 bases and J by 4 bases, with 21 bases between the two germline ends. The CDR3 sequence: CACREGQGYYEQYF. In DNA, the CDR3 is TGTGCCTGCCGGGAGGGACAGGGATATTACGAGCAGTACTTC.

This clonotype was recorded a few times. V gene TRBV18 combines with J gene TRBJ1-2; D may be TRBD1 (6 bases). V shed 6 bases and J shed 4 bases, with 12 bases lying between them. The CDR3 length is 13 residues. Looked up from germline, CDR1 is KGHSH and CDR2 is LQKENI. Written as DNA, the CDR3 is TGTGCCAGCTCGCCCGGGACAACCTATGGCTACACCTTC. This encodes CASSPGTTYGYTF.

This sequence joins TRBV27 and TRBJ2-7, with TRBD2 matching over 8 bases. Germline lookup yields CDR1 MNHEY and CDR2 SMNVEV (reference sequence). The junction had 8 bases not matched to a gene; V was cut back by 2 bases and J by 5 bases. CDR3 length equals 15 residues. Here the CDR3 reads CASSLAGGTPNEQYF. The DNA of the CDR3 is TGTGCCAGCAGTTTAGCGGGGGGCACCCCTAACGAGCAGTACTTC.

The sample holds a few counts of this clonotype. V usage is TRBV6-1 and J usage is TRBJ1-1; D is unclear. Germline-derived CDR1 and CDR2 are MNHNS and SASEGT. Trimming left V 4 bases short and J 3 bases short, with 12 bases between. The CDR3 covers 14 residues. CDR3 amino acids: CASSVTVTYTEAFF. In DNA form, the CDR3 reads TGTGCCAGCAGTGTAACGGTGACATACACTGAAGCTTTCTTT.

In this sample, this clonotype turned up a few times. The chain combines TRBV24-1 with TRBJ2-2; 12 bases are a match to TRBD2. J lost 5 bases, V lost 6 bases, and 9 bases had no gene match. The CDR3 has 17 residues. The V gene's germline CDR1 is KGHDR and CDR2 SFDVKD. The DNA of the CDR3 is TGTGCCACCAGTAAGGTTCGACTAGCGGGAGAGACCGGGGAGCTGTTTTTT. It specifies CATSKVRLAGETGELFF.

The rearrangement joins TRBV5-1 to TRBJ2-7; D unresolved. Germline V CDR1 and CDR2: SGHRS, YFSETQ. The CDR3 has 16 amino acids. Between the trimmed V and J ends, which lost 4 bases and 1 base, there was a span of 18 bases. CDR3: CASSLILSGVSYEQYF. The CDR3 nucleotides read TGCGCCAGCAGCCTAATCCTTTCAGGCGTTTCCTACGAGCAGTACTTC.

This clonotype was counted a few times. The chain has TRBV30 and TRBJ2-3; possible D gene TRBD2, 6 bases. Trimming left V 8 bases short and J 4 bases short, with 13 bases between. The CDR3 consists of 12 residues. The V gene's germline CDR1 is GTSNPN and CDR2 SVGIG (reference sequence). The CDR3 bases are TGTGCCCGGGAGACTAGTTCAGATACGCAGTATTTT. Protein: CARETSSDTQYF. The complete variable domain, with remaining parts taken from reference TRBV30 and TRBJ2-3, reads SQTIHQWPATLVQPVGSPLSLECTVEGTSNPNLYWYRQAAGRGLQLLFYSVGIGQISSEVPQNLSASRPQDRQFILSSKKLLLSDSGFYLCARETSSDTQYFGPGTRLTVL.

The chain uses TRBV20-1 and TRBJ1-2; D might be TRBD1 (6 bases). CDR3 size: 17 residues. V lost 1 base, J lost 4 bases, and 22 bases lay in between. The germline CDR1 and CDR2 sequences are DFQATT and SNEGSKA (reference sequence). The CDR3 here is CSARGAGGETRGYGYTF. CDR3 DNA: TGCAGTGCTAGAGGCGCGGGGGGCGAAACTCGGGGCTATGGCTACACCTTC.

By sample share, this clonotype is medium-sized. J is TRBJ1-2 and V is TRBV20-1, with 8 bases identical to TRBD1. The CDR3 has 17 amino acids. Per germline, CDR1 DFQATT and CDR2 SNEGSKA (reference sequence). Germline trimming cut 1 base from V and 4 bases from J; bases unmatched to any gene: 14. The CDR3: CSARGGGDRGIIYGYTF. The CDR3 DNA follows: TGCAGTGCTAGAGGGGGGGGCGACAGGGGAATTATCTATGGCTACACCTTC.

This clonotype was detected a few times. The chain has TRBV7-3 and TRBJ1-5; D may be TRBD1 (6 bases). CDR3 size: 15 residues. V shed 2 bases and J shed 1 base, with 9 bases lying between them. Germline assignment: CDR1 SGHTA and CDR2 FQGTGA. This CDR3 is CASSLSGVSNQPQHF. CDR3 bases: TGTGCCAGCAGCTTATCAGGGGTCAGCAATCAGCCCCAGCATTTT.

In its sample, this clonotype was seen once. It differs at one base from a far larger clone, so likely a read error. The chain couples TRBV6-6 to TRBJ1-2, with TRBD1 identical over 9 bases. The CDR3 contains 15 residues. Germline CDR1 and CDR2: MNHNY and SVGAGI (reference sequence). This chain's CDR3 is CASSYSTGGLYGHTF. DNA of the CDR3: TGTGCCAGCAGTTACTCTACAGGGGGCCTCTATGGCCACACCTTC.

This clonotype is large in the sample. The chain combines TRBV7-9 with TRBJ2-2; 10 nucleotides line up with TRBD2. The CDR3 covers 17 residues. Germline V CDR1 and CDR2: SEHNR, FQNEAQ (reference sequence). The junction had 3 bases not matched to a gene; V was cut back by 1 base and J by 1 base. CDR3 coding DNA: TGTGCCAGCAGCTTAGATTCTAGCGGGAGGAACACCGGGGAGCTGTTTTTT. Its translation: CASSLDSSGRNTGELFF. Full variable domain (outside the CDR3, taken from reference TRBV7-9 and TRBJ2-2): DTGVSQNPRHKITKRGQNVTFRCDPISEHNRLYWYRQTLGQGPEFLTYFQNEAQLEKSRLLSDRFSAERPKGSFSTLEIQRTEQGDSAMYLCASSLDSSGRNTGELFFGEGSRLTVL.

The CDR3, as DNA: TGCAGTGCTAGAGCCCCAACCCGGAACTACCAACCACTTACGCAGTATTTT. The encoded protein is CSARAPTRNYQPLTQYF. V is TRBV20-1 and J is TRBJ2-3; unclear D gene. Trimming shortened V by 1 base and J by 8 bases, and 25 bases separated the two germline ends. CDR3 length: 17 amino acids. Germline CDR1 DFQATT, CDR2 SNEGSKA (reference sequence).

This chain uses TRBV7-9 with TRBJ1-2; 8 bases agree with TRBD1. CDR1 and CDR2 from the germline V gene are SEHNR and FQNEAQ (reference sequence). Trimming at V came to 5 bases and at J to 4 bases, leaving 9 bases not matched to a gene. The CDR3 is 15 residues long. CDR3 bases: TGTGCCAGCAGCACCCAGACAGGGGTCGTCTATGGCTACACCTTC. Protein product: CASSTQTGVVYGYTF.

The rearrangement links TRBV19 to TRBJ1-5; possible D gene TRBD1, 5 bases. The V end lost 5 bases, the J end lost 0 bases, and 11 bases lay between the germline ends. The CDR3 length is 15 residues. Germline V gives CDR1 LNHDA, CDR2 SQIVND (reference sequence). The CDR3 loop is CASSSGTPSNQPQHF. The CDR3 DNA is TGTGCCAGTAGTTCCGGGACGCCTAGCAATCAGCCCCAGCATTTT.

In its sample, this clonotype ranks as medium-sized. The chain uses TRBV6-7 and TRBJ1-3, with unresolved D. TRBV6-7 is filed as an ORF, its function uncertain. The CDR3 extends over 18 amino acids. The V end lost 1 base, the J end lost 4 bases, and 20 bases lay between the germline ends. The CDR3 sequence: CASSYYPDPLGGGNTIYF. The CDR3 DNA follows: TGTGCCAGCAGTTACTATCCCGACCCCCTCGGAGGGGGAAACACCATATATTTT.

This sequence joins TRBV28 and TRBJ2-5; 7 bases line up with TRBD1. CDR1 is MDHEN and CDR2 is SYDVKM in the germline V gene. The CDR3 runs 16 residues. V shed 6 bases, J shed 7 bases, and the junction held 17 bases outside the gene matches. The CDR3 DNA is TGTGCCAGCAGCCCCGGGACCTTCTCGAAGGGGGCGACCCAGTACTTC. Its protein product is CASSPGTFSKGATQYF.

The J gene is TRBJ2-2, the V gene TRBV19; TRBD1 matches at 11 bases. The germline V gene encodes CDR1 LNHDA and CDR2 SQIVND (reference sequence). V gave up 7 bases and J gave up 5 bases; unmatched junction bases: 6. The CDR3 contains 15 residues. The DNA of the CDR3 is TGTGCCAGTACTACCGGGACAGGGGGAACCGGGGAGCTGTTTTTT. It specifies CASTTGTGGTGELFF.